Listed below are T cell receptor beta chains from one sample, sequenced in a study of T cells in Graves' hyperthyroidism and ophthalmopathy. From the multiplex PCR reads, TCRdb called clonotypes with MiXCR, one entry per CDR3 protein. Here the sample spans 500,000 to 600,000 distinct CDR3 sequences, about 45% being singletons. Sequencing was carried out using peripheral blood or thyroid tissue (not recorded which). All receptors derive from an adult woman with Graves' disease, either hyperthyroidism or ophthalmopathy (not recorded which). Each CDR3 is given with its conserved first and last residue. D genes are given only for firm matches. Expanded clones are given a class, and other clones once, few, many or no size at all.

d_call	clone_size	v_call	j_call	cdr3_aa	cdr3_nt
.	.	TRBV20-1	TRBJ1-6	CSARDRGGYQPLHF	TGCAGTGCTAGAGACAGGGGTGGGTATCAGCCCCTCCACTTT
TRBD1	few	TRBV25-1	TRBJ1-1	CASRRTGTRNTEAFF	TGTGCCAGCAGGAGGACAGGGACCCGGAACACTGAAGCTTTCTTT
TRBD1	many	TRBV19	TRBJ1-1	CASSQQGGNTEAFF	TGTGCCAGTAGTCAACAGGGGGGGAACACTGAAGCTTTCTTT
TRBD1	.	TRBV10-3	TRBJ2-6	CAISGQDSGANVLTF	TGTGCCATCAGCGGACAGGACTCTGGGGCCAACGTCCTGACTTTC
TRBD1	many	TRBV18	TRBJ1-5	CASRDSRINQPQHF	TGTGCCAGCAGGGACAGCAGAATCAATCAGCCCCAGCATTTT
.	few	TRBV28	TRBJ2-2	CATSVGELFF	TGTGCCACCTCGGTCGGGGAGCTGTTTTTT
.	many	TRBV5-1	TRBJ2-3	CASSLSPRREDTQYF	TGCGCCAGCAGCCTAAGTCCCCGCCGGGAAGATACGCAGTATTTT
TRBD1	many	TRBV4-1	TRBJ2-5	CASSQDEGQGETQYF	TGCGCCAGCAGCCAAGACGAGGGACAGGGCGAGACCCAGTACTTC
TRBD1	many	TRBV7-8	TRBJ2-7	CASSPFGQGAYEQYF	TGTGCCAGCAGCCCGTTTGGACAGGGGGCTTACGAGCAGTACTTC
.	.	TRBV7-2	TRBJ1-2	CASSLDQGRTYGYTF	TGTGCCAGCAGCTTAGACCAGGGCAGGACCTATGGCTACACCTTC
.	few	TRBV19	TRBJ2-6	CASGEPTATFKLTSGANVLTF	TGTGCCAGCGGGGAGCCGACAGCTACTTTTAAACTTACCTCTGGGGCCAACGTCCTGACTTTC
.	.	TRBV20-1	TRBJ1-1	CSASRQGTEAFF	TGCAGTGCTAGTCGGCAGGGTACTGAAGCTTTCTTT
TRBD1	.	TRBV5-1	TRBJ1-6	CASSLTTGADSPLHF	TGCGCCAGCAGCTTAACTACAGGGGCGGATTCACCCCTCCACTTT
.	.	TRBV7-2	TRBJ1-5	CASSLEAGVGNQPQHF	TGTGCCAGCAGCTTAGAGGCAGGGGTGGGCAATCAGCCCCAGCATTTT
.	.	TRBV15	TRBJ1-2	CATSRDGGLTGYTF	TGTGCCACCAGCAGAGATGGTGGACTGACTGGCTACACCTTC
TRBD2	.	TRBV10-3	TRBJ2-7	CASRPSGHSYEQYF	TGTGCCAGCAGGCCTAGCGGTCATTCCTACGAGCAGTACTTC
.	.	TRBV7-9	TRBJ1-4	CASRNQLNGEKLFF	TGTGCCAGCAGGAATCAGCTGAATGGTGAAAAACTGTTTTTT
TRBD2	.	TRBV7-2	TRBJ2-1	CASSLSGGGFF	TGTGCCAGCAGCTTATCGGGGGGGGGGTTCTTC
.	few	TRBV15	TRBJ1-1	CATSRVRRGNTEAFF	TGTGCCACCAGCAGGGTCCGTCGGGGCAACACTGAAGCTTTCTTT
.	.	TRBV6-1	TRBJ2-7	CASSYVSTYDQYF	TGTGCCAGCAGTTACGTGTCCACCTACGATCAGTACTTC
.	.	TRBV7-3	TRBJ1-6	CASSLRHNSPLHF	TGTGCCAGCAGCTTGCGGCATAATTCACCCCTCCACTTT
TRBD1	many	TRBV10-3	TRBJ1-5	CAISEDAGGRQPQHF	TGTGCCATCAGTGAAGATGCAGGGGGCCGTCAGCCCCAGCATTTT
.	.	TRBV19	TRBJ1-2	CASRPDKDYGYTF	TGTGCCAGTCGGCCAGACAAAGACTATGGCTACACCTTC
.	many	TRBV7-2	TRBJ1-6	CASTLGRTYNSPLHF	TGTGCCAGCACCCTGGGGAGGACCTATAATTCACCCCTCCACTTT
.	few	TRBV6-5	TRBJ1-5	CASSLHVISGNQPQHF	TGTGCCAGCAGTTTACACGTAATTAGCGGCAATCAGCCCCAGCATTTT
.	few	TRBV10-3	TRBJ1-2	CAISEGVVYGYTF	TGTGCCATCAGTGAGGGGGTAGTCTATGGCTACACCTTC
.	.	TRBV10-3	TRBJ2-5	CAISRPGETQYF	TGTGCCATCAGTAGACCGGGGGAGACCCAGTACTTC
.	.	TRBV29-1	TRBJ1-4	CSVGAGEKLFF	TGCAGCGTTGGGGCCGGAGAAAAACTGTTTTTT
.	.	TRBV10-3	TRBJ2-7	CAIKGDTQQYF	TGTGCCATCAAAGGGGATACGCAGCAGTACTTC
.	.	TRBV6-1	TRBJ2-2	CASSPNSLTGELFF	TGTGCCAGCAGTCCTAACTCGCTGACCGGGGAGCTGTTTTTT
TRBD2	many	TRBV4-1	TRBJ2-7	CASSPTSGRAREQYF	TGCGCCAGCAGTCCTACTAGCGGGAGGGCCCGCGAGCAGTACTTC
.	.	TRBV25-1	TRBJ2-5	CASSERSDGSTETQYF	TGTGCCAGCAGTGAGAGGAGCGACGGGAGCACAGAGACCCAGTACTTC
.	many	TRBV7-2	TRBJ2-7	CASSPWHGSEQYF	TGTGCCAGCAGCCCGTGGCACGGATCCGAGCAGTACTTC
TRBD2	.	TRBV15	TRBJ2-7	CATSRDGLAGVYEQYF	TGTGCCACCAGCAGAGATGGACTAGCGGGAGTCTACGAGCAGTACTTC
.	.	TRBV7-3	TRBJ2-2	CASSTSSVTGELFF	TGTGCCAGCAGCACCAGCTCCGTCACCGGGGAGCTGTTTTTT
.	many	TRBV29-1	TRBJ2-7	CSAGSNLVYEQYF	TGCAGCGCGGGGTCTAACCTCGTCTACGAGCAGTACTTC
.	.	TRBV25-1	TRBJ2-7	CASRDWGRIYEQYF	TGTGCCAGCAGAGACTGGGGCAGAATCTACGAGCAGTACTTC
TRBD2	many	TRBV4-2	TRBJ2-7	CASSQEQLAGTYEQYF	TGTGCCAGCAGCCAAGAACAACTAGCGGGAACCTACGAGCAGTACTTC
.	.	TRBV7-9	TRBJ2-5	CASSLEVATQYF	TGTGCCAGCAGCTTAGAGGTGGCGACCCAGTACTTC
.	many	TRBV27	TRBJ1-1	CASSPDSYTEAFF	TGTGCCAGCAGCCCCGACAGTTACACTGAAGCTTTCTTT
TRBD1	once	TRBV13	TRBJ2-6	CASSFGTGGYSGANVLTF	TGTGCCAGCAGCTTCGGGACAGGGGGTTACTCTGGGGCCAACGTCCTGACTTTC
.	many	TRBV24-1	TRBJ2-5	CATSDDGAWGETQYF	TGTGCCACCAGTGATGATGGGGCGTGGGGAGAGACCCAGTACTTC
TRBD2	many	TRBV7-9	TRBJ2-2	CASSFIWASAGVSGELFF	TGTGCCAGCAGCTTCATTTGGGCTTCAGCGGGAGTGAGCGGGGAGCTGTTTTTT
.	.	TRBV19	TRBJ2-6	CASSPVNSGANVLTF	TGTGCCAGCAGTCCCGTAAACTCTGGGGCCAACGTCCTGACTTTC
.	many	TRBV7-2	TRBJ2-7	CASSPRQGYEQYF	TGTGCCAGTAGTCCTCGGCAGGGCTACGAGCAGTACTTC
TRBD1	many	TRBV7-8	TRBJ1-5	CASSHHGPLQGRSNQPQHF	TGTGCCAGCAGCCACCATGGCCCTCTACAGGGGAGGAGCAATCAGCCCCAGCATTTT
.	many	TRBV25-1	TRBJ1-5	CASSESTQQPQHF	TGTGCCAGCAGTGAGAGTACCCAGCAGCCCCAGCATTTT
.	once	TRBV12-3/TRBV12-4	TRBJ2-7	CASNPGTSYEQYF	TGTGCCAGCAACCCCGGGACTTCCTACGAGCAGTACTTC
.	many	TRBV13	TRBJ1-5	CASSLDLAGLNSNQPQHF	TGTGCCAGCAGCCTCGACCTGGCAGGGTTGAATAGCAATCAGCCCCAGCATTTT
.	.	TRBV10-3	TRBJ2-7	CAISEWLYEQYF	TGTGCCATCAGTGAGTGGTTGTACGAGCAGTACTTC
.	many	TRBV7-2	TRBJ1-5	CASSRDGSYNQPQHF	TGTGCCAGCAGCCGCGACGGGAGTTACAATCAGCCCCAGCATTTT
.	many	TRBV5-1	TRBJ2-7	CASSLDRLASTEQYF	TGCGCCAGCAGCTTGGACCGGCTAGCTTCCACCGAGCAGTACTTC
.	.	TRBV2	TRBJ2-1	CASSEPPSEYNEQFF	TGTGCCAGCAGTGAACCGCCTAGCGAGTACAATGAGCAGTTCTTC
.	many	TRBV2	TRBJ1-4	CASREGRGATNEKLFF	TGTGCCAGCAGGGAGGGCAGGGGCGCAACTAATGAAAAACTGTTTTTT
TRBD2	.	TRBV28	TRBJ2-7	CASEPLWEGVNSYEQYF	TGTGCCAGCGAACCGCTATGGGAGGGAGTCAACTCCTACGAGCAGTACTTC
.	many	TRBV11-2	TRBJ2-7	CASSFTSYKQYF	TGTGCCAGCAGCTTTACTAGCTACAAGCAGTACTTC
TRBD2	many	TRBV19	TRBJ2-7	CASTGHALVSGSYEQYF	TGTGCCAGTACAGGCCACGCGTTGGTGAGCGGGAGTTACGAGCAGTACTTC
.	.	TRBV28	TRBJ1-2	CASSLGAGMGYTF	TGTGCCAGCAGTTTAGGAGCTGGGATGGGCTACACCTTC
.	.	TRBV7-2	TRBJ2-5	CASSLGSPFQETQYF	TGTGCCAGCAGCTTGGGCAGTCCGTTCCAAGAGACCCAGTACTTC